The rows below give T cell receptor beta chains drawn from one sample of a study of lung T cells in sarcoidosis with Löfgren's syndrome. TCRdb used MiXCR to reprocess the reads, holding one entry per CDR3 protein. The sample records some 9,800 distinct CDR3 sequences, 15% to 20% being singletons. Sequencing input: CD4+ T cells from bronchoalveolar lavage. Receptors were obtained from a human donor with sarcoidosis (Löfgren's syndrome or another form), or a control subject (not recorded which). Both conserved end residues are part of each CDR3. A D gene is named only where the DNA matches it firmly. Rows give clone size only sometimes, using once, few, many, or a class for an expanded clone.

V gene	J gene	clone size	D gene	CDR3 protein	CDR3 DNA
TRBV5-1	TRBJ2-2	many	.	CASSFGAQSAGELFF	TGCGCCAGCAGCTTCGGGGCTCAAAGCGCCGGGGAGCTGTTTTTT
TRBV4-3	TRBJ2-3	many	TRBD2	CASSRRTSGVADTQYF	TGCGCCAGCAGCCGAAGGACTAGCGGGGTGGCAGATACGCAGTATTTT
TRBV7-2	TRBJ2-3	medium-sized	.	CASSLGGYSTDTQYF	TGTGCCAGCAGCCTGGGGGGTTATAGCACAGATACGCAGTATTTT
TRBV5-1	TRBJ2-1	few	TRBD2	CASSFTLAGAYNEQFF	TGCGCCAGCAGCTTCACACTAGCGGGGGCCTACAATGAGCAGTTCTTC
TRBV6-1	TRBJ2-3	many	TRBD1	CASGLTGGSSDTQYF	TGTGCCAGCGGACTGACAGGGGGCTCGTCAGATACGCAGTATTTT
TRBV24-1	TRBJ2-1	many	TRBD2	CAPWGDYPYNEQFF	TGTGCCCCCTGGGGGGACTACCCGTACAATGAGCAGTTCTTC
TRBV29-1	TRBJ2-7	.	.	CSVVWLNEQYF	TGCAGCGTTGTGTGGCTGAACGAGCAGTACTTC
TRBV29-1	TRBJ2-1	many	TRBD2	CSVEDAFTQREGRNEQFF	TGCAGCGTTGAAGACGCTTTTACCCAGCGGGAGGGCCGCAATGAGCAGTTCTTC
TRBV9	TRBJ2-1	many	.	CASARDWNNEQFF	TGTGCCAGCGCCAGGGACTGGAACAATGAGCAGTTCTTC
TRBV7-6	TRBJ2-5	.	TRBD1	CASSRGQGVWETQYF	TGTGCCAGCAGCCGGGGACAGGGGGTCTGGGAGACCCAGTACTTC
TRBV6-1	TRBJ1-5	many	.	CASSSTGNQPQHF	TGTGCCAGCAGTTCAACAGGGAATCAGCCCCAGCATTTT